This T cell receptor beta chain was sequenced in a study of blood T cell repertoires in COVID-19. Study-wide context: Sites in the United States, Italy and Spain provided acute and convalescent COVID-19 samples.

Those who participated ranged in age from about 18 to 95 years and resided in about two dozen US areas. In the study's own analysis: Amplification from reference gene primers served as the basis for estimated nucleated cell counts. The repertoire was sequenced with immunoSEQ multiplex PCR; TCRdb's copy has only in-frame clones and lacks some. That table gives V, J and clone size, and the DNA gave D and trimming. The sample lists hundreds of thousands of clones; around 83% were seen once. The CDR3 is made up of 13 amino acids. Trimming cost V 2 bases and J 7 bases, with 11 bases left between them. Germline V gene data show CDR1 as SGHDN and CDR2 as FVKESK.

The V call is TRBV14, the J call TRBJ1-2; D gene uncertain. The sample taken for sequencing was PBMCs or T cells enriched from blood (not recorded which). This receptor was taken from a man aged 40-55 years who had been exposed to COVID-19. The CDR3 nucleotides are TGTGCCAGCAGCCAATGGGAGGAAGGTGGCTACACCTTC. This translates into CASSQWEEGGYTF.